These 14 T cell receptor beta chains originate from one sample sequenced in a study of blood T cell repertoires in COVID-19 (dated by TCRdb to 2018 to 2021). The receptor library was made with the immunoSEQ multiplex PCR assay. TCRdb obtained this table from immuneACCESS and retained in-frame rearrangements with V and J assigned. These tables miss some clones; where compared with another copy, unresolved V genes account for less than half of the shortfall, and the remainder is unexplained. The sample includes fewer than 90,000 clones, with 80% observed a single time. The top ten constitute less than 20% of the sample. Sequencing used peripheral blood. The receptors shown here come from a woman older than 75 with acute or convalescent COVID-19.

For the CDR3, the DNA is TGTGCCAGCAGCTTAGACTCGGGGGGTGAAAAACTGTTTTTT. The encoded protein is CASSLDSGGEKLFF. The V call is TRBV7-2, the J call TRBJ1-4; weak D call: TRBD1 (5 bases). Germline V gives CDR1 SGHTA, CDR2 FQGNSA. V lost 1 base and J 7 bases, leaving 10 bases between the germline ends. This CDR3 contains 14 residues.

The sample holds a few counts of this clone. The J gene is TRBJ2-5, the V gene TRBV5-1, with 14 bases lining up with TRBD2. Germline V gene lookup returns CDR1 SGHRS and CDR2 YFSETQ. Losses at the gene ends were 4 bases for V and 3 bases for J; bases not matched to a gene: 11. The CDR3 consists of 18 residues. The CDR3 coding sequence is TGCGCCAGCAGCGTGACTAGCGGGGGGGCCTCGTACGAAGAGACCCAGTACTTC. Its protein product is CASSVTSGGASYEETQYF.

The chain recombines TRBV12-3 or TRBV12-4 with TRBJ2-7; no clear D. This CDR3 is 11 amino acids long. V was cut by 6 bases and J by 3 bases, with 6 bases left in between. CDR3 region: CASRTSYEQYF. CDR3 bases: TGTGCCAGCAGAACCAGCTACGAGCAGTACTTC.

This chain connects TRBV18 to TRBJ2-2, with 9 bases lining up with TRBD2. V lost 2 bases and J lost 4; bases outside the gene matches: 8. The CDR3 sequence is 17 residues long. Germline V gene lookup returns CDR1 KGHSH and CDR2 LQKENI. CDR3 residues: CASSPIESSGITGELFF. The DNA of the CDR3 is TGTGCCAGCTCACCAATAGAGTCTAGCGGGATCACCGGGGAGCTGTTTTTT.

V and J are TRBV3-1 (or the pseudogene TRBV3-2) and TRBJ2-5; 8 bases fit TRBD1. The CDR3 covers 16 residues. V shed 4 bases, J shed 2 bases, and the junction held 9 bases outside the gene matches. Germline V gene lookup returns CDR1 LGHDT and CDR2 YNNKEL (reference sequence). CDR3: CASSLQYRGAQETQYF. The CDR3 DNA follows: TGTGCCAGCAGCCTCCAATACAGGGGGGCTCAAGAGACCCAGTACTTC.

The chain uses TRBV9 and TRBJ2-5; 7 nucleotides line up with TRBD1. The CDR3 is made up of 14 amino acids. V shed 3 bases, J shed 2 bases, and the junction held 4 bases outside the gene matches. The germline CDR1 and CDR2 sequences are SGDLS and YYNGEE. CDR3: CASSAGQVQETQYF. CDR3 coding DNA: TGTGCCAGCAGCGCCGGACAGGTACAAGAGACCCAGTACTTC.

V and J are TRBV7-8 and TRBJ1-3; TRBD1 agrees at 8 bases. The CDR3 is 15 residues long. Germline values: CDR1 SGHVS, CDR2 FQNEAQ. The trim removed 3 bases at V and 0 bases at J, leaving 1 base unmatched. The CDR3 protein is CASSFTGGSGNTIYF. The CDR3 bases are TGTGCCAGCAGCTTCACAGGGGGCTCTGGAAACACCATATATTTT.

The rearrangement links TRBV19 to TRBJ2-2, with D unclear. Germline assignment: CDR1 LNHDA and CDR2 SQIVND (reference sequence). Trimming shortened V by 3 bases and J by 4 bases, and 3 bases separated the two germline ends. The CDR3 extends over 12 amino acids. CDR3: CASSILTGELFF. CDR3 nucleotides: TGTGCCAGTAGTATTCTCACCGGGGAGCTGTTTTTT.

The CDR3 nucleotides are TGCAGCGTTGAGGGGGACAGCCAAGAGACCCAGTACTTC. This encodes CSVEGDSQETQYF. The gene calls are TRBV29-1 and TRBJ2-5, with 7 bases aligning to TRBD1. The CDR3 runs to 13 residues. From germline, CDR1 is SQVTM and CDR2 ANQGSEA. V lost 3 bases, J lost 1 base, and 2 bases stayed unmatched.

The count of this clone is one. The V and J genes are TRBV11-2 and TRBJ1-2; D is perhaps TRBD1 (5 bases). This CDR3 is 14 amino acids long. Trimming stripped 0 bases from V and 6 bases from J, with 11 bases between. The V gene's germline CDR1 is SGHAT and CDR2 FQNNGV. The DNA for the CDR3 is TGTGCCAGCAGCTTAGATTGGGGAGGGGATGGCTACACCTTC. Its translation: CASSLDWGGDGYTF.

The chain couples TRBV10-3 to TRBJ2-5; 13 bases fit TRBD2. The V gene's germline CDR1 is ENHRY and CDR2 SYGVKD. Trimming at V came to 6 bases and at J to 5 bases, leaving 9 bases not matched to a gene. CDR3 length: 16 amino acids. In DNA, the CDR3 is TGTGCCATCAGCCCGGGACTAGCGGGATCAGTTGAGACCCAGTACTTC. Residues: CAISPGLAGSVETQYF.

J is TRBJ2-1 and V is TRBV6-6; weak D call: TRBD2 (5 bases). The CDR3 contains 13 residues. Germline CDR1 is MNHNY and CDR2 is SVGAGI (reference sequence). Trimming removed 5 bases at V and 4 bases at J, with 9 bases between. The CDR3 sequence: CASSTSGYNEQFF. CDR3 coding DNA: TGTGCCAGCAGTACCAGCGGATACAATGAGCAGTTCTTC.

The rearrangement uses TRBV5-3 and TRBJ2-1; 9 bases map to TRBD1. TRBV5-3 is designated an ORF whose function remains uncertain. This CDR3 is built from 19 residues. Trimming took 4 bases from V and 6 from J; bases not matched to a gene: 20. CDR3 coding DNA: TGTGCCAGAAGCCCCCGGGACAGGGTGGGGAGCGGGGCCCCCAATGAGCAGTTCTTC. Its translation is CARSPRDRVGSGAPNEQFF.

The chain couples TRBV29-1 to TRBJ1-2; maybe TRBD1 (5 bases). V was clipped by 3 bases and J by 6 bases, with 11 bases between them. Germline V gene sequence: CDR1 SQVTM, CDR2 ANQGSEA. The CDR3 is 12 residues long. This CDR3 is CSVDWGSDGYTF. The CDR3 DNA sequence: TGCAGCGTTGATTGGGGCTCAGATGGCTACACCTTC.